This T cell receptor beta chain was found in a study of naive and memory T cell subsets. Germline V gene data show CDR1 as GTSNPN and CDR2 as SVGIG (reference sequence). The CDR3 consists of 13 residues. V lost 3 bases, J lost 6 bases, and 12 bases lay in between. The beta constant-region primer was an equimolar mix of two oligonucleotides covering TRBC1 and TRBC2. TCRdb re-called the UMI-ligation and nested PCR reads with MiXCR, one entry per CDR3 protein. This table holds about 90,000 distinct CDR3 sequences, roughly 7% found once. This clonotype was counted a few times. The rearrangement joins TRBV30 to TRBJ2-4, with unresolved D. The sequence came from a human donor in good health. Sequences were obtained from central memory CD4+ T cells from blood. CDR3 coding DNA: TGTGCCTGGAGCGGACGAATACCAAACATTCAGTACTTC. Its translation: CAWSGRIPNIQYF.